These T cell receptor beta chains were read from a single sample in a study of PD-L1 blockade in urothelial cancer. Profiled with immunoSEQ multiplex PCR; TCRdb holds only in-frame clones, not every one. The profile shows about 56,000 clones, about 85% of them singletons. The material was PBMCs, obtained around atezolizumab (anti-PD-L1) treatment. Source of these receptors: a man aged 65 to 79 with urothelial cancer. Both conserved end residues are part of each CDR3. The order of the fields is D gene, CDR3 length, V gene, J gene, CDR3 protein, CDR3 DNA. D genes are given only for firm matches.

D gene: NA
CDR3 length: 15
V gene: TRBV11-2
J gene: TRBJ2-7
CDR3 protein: CASSAAPTSGYEQYF
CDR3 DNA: TGTGCCAGCAGCGCGGCCCCCACGAGTGGATACGAGCAGTACTTC

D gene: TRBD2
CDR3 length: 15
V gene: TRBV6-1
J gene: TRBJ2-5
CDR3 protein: CASSSLAGEKRDQYF
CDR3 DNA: TGTGCCAGCAGTTCACTAGCGGGAGAAAAAAGGGACCAGTACTTC

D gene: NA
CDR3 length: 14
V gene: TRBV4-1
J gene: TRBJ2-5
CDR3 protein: CASSQDARGETQYF
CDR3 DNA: TGCGCCAGCAGCCAAGATGCCAGGGGAGAGACCCAGTACTTC

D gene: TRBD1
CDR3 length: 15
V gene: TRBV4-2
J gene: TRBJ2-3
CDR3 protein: CASSPPGQGTDTQYF
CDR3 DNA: TGTGCCAGCAGCCCCCCGGGACAGGGAACAGATACGCAGTATTTT

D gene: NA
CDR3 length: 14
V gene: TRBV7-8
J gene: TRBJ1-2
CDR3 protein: CASSAPDGESGYTF
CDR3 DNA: TGTGCCAGCAGCGCACCCGACGGGGAATCTGGCTACACCTTC

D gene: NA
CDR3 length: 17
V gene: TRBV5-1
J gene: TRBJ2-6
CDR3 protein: CASRERTQGSGANVLTF
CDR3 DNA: TGCGCCAGCAGGGAGCGCACCCAGGGATCAGGGGCCAACGTCCTGACTTTC

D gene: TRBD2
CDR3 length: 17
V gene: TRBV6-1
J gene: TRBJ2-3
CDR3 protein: CASSEVASGRGGDTQYF
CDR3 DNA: TGTGCCAGCAGTGAAGTCGCTAGCGGGAGAGGGGGAGATACGCAGTATTTT

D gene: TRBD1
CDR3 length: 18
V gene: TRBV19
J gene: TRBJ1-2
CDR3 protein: CASSVQTGTATNIYGYTF
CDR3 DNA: TGTGCCAGTAGTGTACAAACGGGGACAGCGACTAATATCTATGGCTACACCTTC

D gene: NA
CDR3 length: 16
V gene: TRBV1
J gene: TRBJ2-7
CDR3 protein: CTSSQDLRGGAYEQYF
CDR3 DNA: TGCACCAGCAGCCAAGATCTCCGGGGGGGGGCCTACGAGCAGTACTTC

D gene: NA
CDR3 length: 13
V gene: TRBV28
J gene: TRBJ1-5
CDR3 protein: CASSTGGNQPQHF
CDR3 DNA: TGTGCCAGCAGTACCGGGGGGAATCAGCCCCAGCATTTT

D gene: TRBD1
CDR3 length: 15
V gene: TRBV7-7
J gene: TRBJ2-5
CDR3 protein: CASSTGRGLQETQYF
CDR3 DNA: TGTGCCAGCAGCACCGGCAGGGGGCTCCAAGAGACCCAGTACTTC

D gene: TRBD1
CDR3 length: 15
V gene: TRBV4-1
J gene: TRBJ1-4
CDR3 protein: CASSRGQGGGEKLFF
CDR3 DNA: TGCGCCAGCAGCCGCGGACAGGGCGGAGGTGAAAAACTGTTTTTT

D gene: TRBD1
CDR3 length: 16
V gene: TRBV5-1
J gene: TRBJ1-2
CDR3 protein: CASSPAPETGSYGYTF
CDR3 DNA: TGCGCCAGCAGTCCAGCCCCGGAGACAGGGAGCTATGGCTACACCTTC

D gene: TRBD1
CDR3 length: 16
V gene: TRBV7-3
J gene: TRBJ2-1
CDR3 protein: CASSVGTGATYNEQFF
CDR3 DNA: TGTGCCAGCAGCGTCGGGACAGGGGCGACCTACAATGAGCAGTTCTTC

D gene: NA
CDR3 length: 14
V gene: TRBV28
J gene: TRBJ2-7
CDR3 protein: CASSGHPPPYEQYF
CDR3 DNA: TGTGCCAGCAGTGGCCATCCTCCCCCTTACGAGCAGTACTTC

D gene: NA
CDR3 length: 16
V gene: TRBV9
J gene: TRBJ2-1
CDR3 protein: CASSVAGAYGHNEQFF
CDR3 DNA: TGTGCCAGCAGCGTAGCTGGGGCTTATGGCCACAATGAGCAGTTCTTC